This TCR beta chain comes out of a study of cytomegalovirus exposure and HLA in healthy donors. Regarding the study as a whole: Links to common viral pathogens appeared, in a later analysis, for several of the most significant clusters. Associated with cytomegalovirus, according to the listing, were about 160 TCR beta chains.

CDR1 is LGHNA, CDR2 YNFKEQ, per germline. This CDR3 contains 11 residues. Primers for the PCR totalled 60 Vbeta and 13 Jbeta. Clones were read by immunoSEQ multiplex PCR, and TCRdb kept only the in-frame ones, dropping some. Of 90,000 to 120,000 clones in the sample, around 77% were seen once. As regards this clone: The antigen is undetermined.

This sequence originates from a male donor in good health and CMV-seronegative. Sequenced: PBMCs. V usage is TRBV4-2 and J usage is TRBJ2-5, with D hard to call. The end of the DNA aligns better with TRBJ2-7, so the J call may be wrong. The CDR3 loop reads CASSQDSEQYF. CDR3 coding DNA: TGTGCCAGCAGCCAAGATAGCGAGCAGTACTTC.